This is a list of T cell receptor beta chains from one sample in a study of OX40 agonist ivuxolimab in advanced cancers. TCRdb keeps only in-frame clones here, not all; method: immunoSEQ multiplex PCR. The profile shows tens of thousands of clones, 81% of them singletons. The sample in question was CD4+ or CD8+ T cells sorted from blood, obtained in a trial of the OX40 agonist ivuxolimab. These TCRs come from an adult with an advanced solid tumor such as melanoma, head and neck, liver or kidney cancer. CDR3s include the opening cysteine and the closing phenylalanine or tryptophan. The D gene is left open where the match is weak.

J	D	V	CDR3
TRBJ2-2	TRBD1	TRBV10-1	CASRDRGAGELFF
TRBJ1-1	-	TRBV6-5	CASSYSNPAAEAFF
TRBJ2-2	-	TRBV5-4	CASSPSNTGELFF
TRBJ2-3	-	TRBV7-9	CASSLGVADTQYF
TRBJ2-7	-	TRBV4-2	CASSQGPGEPYEQYF
TRBJ2-7	-	TRBV2	CASSEAEGYEQYF
TRBJ2-2	-	TRBV5-1	CASSGGPMNTGELFF
TRBJ1-5	-	TRBV11-2	CASSVEGYSNQPQHF
TRBJ1-2	-	TRBV5-8	CASSLAIQPYGYTF
TRBJ2-5	-	TRBV27	CASSPWPQETQYF
TRBJ1-2	-	TRBV7-2	CASSSYGYTF
TRBJ1-1	-	TRBV28	CASSLNRMNTEAFF
TRBJ1-5	-	TRBV7-9	CASSLTDSNQPQHF
TRBJ2-2	-	TRBV7-8	CASSLARERELFF
TRBJ1-6	-	TRBV13	CASSPRGNSPLHF
TRBJ1-1	-	TRBV7-6	CASSTIGEAFF
TRBJ1-1	-	TRBV4-1	CASSQHRRDTEAFF
TRBJ2-2	TRBD1	TRBV6-5	CASSYTGGTGELFF
TRBJ2-7	-	TRBV15	CATSRVGHSSSYEQYF
TRBJ2-2	TRBD2	TRBV5-5	CASSLQTSGRISNTGELFF
TRBJ2-7	TRBD2	TRBV27	CASSPTRLAGPYEQYF
TRBJ2-1	TRBD1	TRBV4-3	CASSQDWTGSYNEQFF
TRBJ2-3	-	TRBV7-2	CASSLDVRLGSTDTQYF
TRBJ1-1	-	TRBV25-1	CASSELVGNTEAFF
TRBJ1-4	-	TRBV5-5	CASSLSAAATNEKLFF
TRBJ1-2	-	TRBV28	CASSLSDPPRSYTF
TRBJ2-7	-	TRBV2	CASTWTADYEQYF
TRBJ2-7	-	TRBV25-1	CASSPTGSYEQYF
TRBJ2-6	-	TRBV9	CASSARPSTESGANVLTF
TRBJ1-2	TRBD1	TRBV7-9	CASSLLQGAYGYTF
TRBJ1-2	-	TRBV19	CASSIGYGYTF
TRBJ2-1	-	TRBV19	CASSIRSPYNEQFF
TRBJ1-2	-	TRBV7-2	CASSLVFGGDGYTF
TRBJ2-3	-	TRBV7-7	CASSSSLDTDTQYF
TRBJ2-1	TRBD1	TRBV29-1	CSGQGIGSYNEQFF
TRBJ2-7	-	TRBV19	CASSNGVSYEQYF
TRBJ2-2	-	TRBV27	CASSLAAPGTGELFF
TRBJ2-7	-	TRBV28	CASSLGASYEQYF
TRBJ2-5	-	TRBV2	CASSPGAEIRGETQYF
TRBJ2-5	-	TRBV6-5	CASSKDSGETQYF